The next 30 T cell receptor beta chains were all read from a single sample in a study of regulatory T cells in long-lasting Graves disease. Sample time point: persistent/refractory GD, antithyroid drugs over 5 years with positive TRAb. Generation of the TCR library employed RNA extracted from PBMCs. CDR3 regions were amplified by Arm-PCR using iRepertoire HTBI primers to build TCR beta libraries. TCRdb independently ran MiXCR on the multiplex PCR reads; one entry per CDR3 protein. Found here are 350,000 to 450,000 distinct CDR3 sequences, roughly 25% of them singletons; the top ten hold 28%. Source: peripheral blood mononuclear cells (PBMCs), taken when the disease was refractory, from a patient treated with antithyroid drugs. All receptors derive from a woman in her 40s with Graves disease.

The gene calls are TRBV28 and TRBJ2-1, with TRBD2 matching 8 bases. With 6 bases clipped from V and 7 bases from J, the junction kept 8 bases outside the gene matches. Germline V lookup: CDR1 MDHEN, CDR2 SYDVKM. This CDR3 spans 14 amino acids. CDR3 amino acids: CASSLSGSGNEQFF. The CDR3 DNA follows: TGTGCCAGCAGCTTAAGCGGGAGTGGGAATGAGCAGTTCTTC. Combining the CDR3 with reference TRBV28 and TRBJ2-1 gives the whole variable domain DVKVTQSSRYLVKRTGEKVFLECVQDMDHENMFWYRQDPGLGLRLIYFSYDVKMKEKGDIPEGYSVSREKKERFSLILESASTNQTSMYLCASSLSGSGNEQFFGPGTRLTVL.

Note on this clonotype: This may stem from a read error, because a much larger clone lies one nucleotide away. This sequence joins TRBV20-1 and TRBJ2-5; 9 bases are a match to TRBD2. CDR3 length equals 14 residues. Trimming removed 5 bases from V and 5 bases from J; junction bases left unmatched: 9. The germline CDR1 and CDR2 sequences are DFQATT and SNEGSKA (reference sequence). Here the CDR3 reads CSALLAGVWETQYF. The CDR3 coding sequence is TGCAGTGCTTTATTAGCGGGAGTTTGGGAGACCCAGTACTTC.

The chain couples TRBV18 to TRBJ1-6; no clear D gene. The CDR3 runs to 14 residues. CDR1 and CDR2 (germline): KGHSH, LQKENI. V was pared by 3 bases and J by 10 bases, with 13 bases between. CDR3 DNA: TGTGCCAGCTCACCTTCGACTTTCAACTCACCCCTCCACTTT. This encodes CASSPSTFNSPLHF.

The sample holds a few counts of this clonotype. The chain has TRBV30 and TRBJ1-3, with D possibly being TRBD1 (6 bases). Deletions cut 4 bases from V and 7 bases from J, with 11 bases between. This CDR3 contains 12 residues. Germline CDR1 is GTSNPN and CDR2 is SVGIG (reference sequence). The DNA for the CDR3 is TGTGCCTGGACTTACCAGGGGAACACCATATATTTT. Translation gives CAWTYQGNTIYF.

The table lists this clonotype with a few counts. The chain combines TRBV5-1 with TRBJ2-7; D remains unclear. CDR1 and CDR2 (germline): SGHRS, YFSETQ. The ends were cut back, 4 bases at V and 4 bases at J, with 18 bases in the middle. This CDR3 is built from 15 residues. CDR3 in DNA: TGCGCCAGCAGCCCAAACGGACGGTCGACTTACGAGCAGTACTTC. Its translation: CASSPNGRSTYEQYF. Combining the CDR3 with reference TRBV5-1 and TRBJ2-7 gives the whole variable domain KAGVTQTPRYLIKTRGQQVTLSCSPISGHRSVSWYQQTPGQGLQFLFEYFSETQRNKGNFPGRFSGRQFSNSRSEMNVSTLELGDSALYLCASSPNGRSTYEQYFGPGTRLTVT.

This clonotype was seen a few times. This chain joins TRBV10-3 and TRBJ2-7; TRBD2 agrees at 7 bases. The CDR3 is 13 amino acids. V lost 5 bases, J lost 3 bases, and 4 bases stayed unmatched. CDR1 is ENHRY and CDR2 is SYGVKD in the germline V gene. Here the CDR3 reads CAISWASGYEQYF. The CDR3 DNA sequence: TGTGCCATCAGTTGGGCTAGCGGCTACGAGCAGTACTTC.

The V call is TRBV28, the J call TRBJ1-6; maybe TRBD1 (5 bases). Germline V gene sequence: CDR1 MDHEN, CDR2 SYDVKM. Trimming took 2 bases from V and 4 from J, leaving 21 bases between them. This CDR3 region has 19 residues. CDR3 coding DNA: TGTGCCAGCAGTTTAAAACCGGGACTAAAGAAGGGTTATAATTCACCCCTCCACTTT. Protein: CASSLKPGLKKGYNSPLHF.

This clonotype was counted at least ten times. This chain connects TRBV20-1 to TRBJ2-5; 7 bases map to TRBD1. The J segment lost 2 bases and the V segment lost 6 bases, leaving 3 bases of the junction unmatched. The CDR3 has 12 amino acids. From germline, CDR1 is DFQATT and CDR2 SNEGSKA (reference sequence). CDR3: CSAGTAQETQYF. DNA of the CDR3: TGCAGTGCCGGGACAGCTCAAGAGACCCAGTACTTC.

This sequence joins TRBV10-2 and TRBJ2-3, with a tentative D call TRBD1 (6 bases). The CDR3 runs 15 residues. Trimming shortened V by 4 bases and J by 5 bases, and 16 bases separated the two germline ends. Germline-derived CDR1 and CDR2 are WSHSY and SAAADI. CDR3 loop: CASSGLEGVGDTQYF. The CDR3 DNA sequence: TGCGCCAGCAGTGGGCTAGAGGGGGTGGGAGATACGCAGTATTTT.

This clonotype was detected ten times or more. The gene calls are TRBV20-1 and TRBJ1-1; possible D gene TRBD1, 6 bases. CDR3 size: 15 residues. The V end lost 5 bases, the J end lost 1 base, and 17 bases lay between the germline ends. CDR1 and CDR2 (germline): DFQATT, SNEGSKA (reference sequence). The CDR3 nucleotides are TGCAGTGCTCCCTTCAGGGGACGTAAGAACACTGAAGCTTTCTTT. Protein product: CSAPFRGRKNTEAFF.

This clonotype was counted only a few times. The chain uses TRBV10-3 and TRBJ2-5; TRBD2 aligns across 9 bases. The ends lost 2 bases at V and 4 bases at J; junction bases unmatched: 11. The CDR3 runs 17 residues. Germline V gene data show CDR1 as ENHRY and CDR2 as SYGVKD. The CDR3 nucleotides are TGTGCCATCAGTGAGACCGGTAGCGGGAGAAAGAGAGAGACCCAGTACTTC. Translation gives CAISETGSGRKRETQYF.

This clonotype occurred many times. The genes are TRBV12-3 or TRBV12-4 and TRBJ2-2, with D perhaps matching TRBD2 (5 bases). The CDR3 has 15 amino acids. The V end was cut by 4 bases, the J end by 0 bases, with 9 bases between. CDR3 coding DNA: TGTGCCAGCAGTTCCTCCGGGACGAACACCGGGGAGCTGTTTTTT. Translated, it gives CASSSSGTNTGELFF.

Only a few counts were recorded for this clonotype. The chain employs TRBV3-1 and TRBJ1-1; D is uncertain. The CDR3 spans 12 residues. Trimming shortened V by 0 bases and J by 10 bases, and 9 bases separated the two germline ends. Germline CDR1 reads LGHDT; CDR2 reads YNNKEL (reference sequence). In nucleotides, the CDR3 is TGTGCCAGCAGCCAAGATAGCTCAGGAGCTTTCTTT. Translation gives CASSQDSSGAFF.

The gene calls are TRBV12-5 and TRBJ1-2; no clear D. CDR1 LGHNT and CDR2 FRNRAP come from the germline V gene. This CDR3 is built from 13 residues. The germline V and J ends were trimmed by 10 bases and 4 bases, with 16 bases remaining between them. This CDR3 is CATGFGPPYGYTF. Here the CDR3 DNA reads TGTGCTACTGGGTTCGGTCCCCCCTATGGCTACACCTTC. Based on the CDR3 plus reference TRBV12-5 and TRBJ1-2, the full variable domain is DARVTQTPRHKVTEMGQEVTMRCQPILGHNTVFWYRQTMMQGLELLAYFRNRAPLDDSGMPKDRFSAEMPDATLATLKIQPSEPRDSAVYFCATGFGPPYGYTFGSGTRLTVV.

V usage is TRBV28 and J usage is TRBJ2-1, with a weak D call TRBD1 (5 bases). V was pared by 6 bases and J by 4 bases, with 16 bases between. This CDR3 is 15 amino acids long. Germline values: CDR1 MDHEN, CDR2 SYDVKM. CDR3 amino acids: CASSFPEGVYNEQFF. DNA for the CDR3: TGTGCCAGCAGCTTCCCCGAAGGGGTATACAATGAGCAGTTCTTC. The whole variable domain, remainder taken from reference TRBV28 and TRBJ2-1, is DVKVTQSSRYLVKRTGEKVFLECVQDMDHENMFWYRQDPGLGLRLIYFSYDVKMKEKGDIPEGYSVSREKKERFSLILESASTNQTSMYLCASSFPEGVYNEQFFGPGTRLTVL.

This chain joins TRBV28 and TRBJ1-1; 7 bases map to TRBD1. V shed 3 bases, J shed 5 bases, and the junction held 18 bases outside the gene matches. This CDR3 has 18 amino acids. CDR1 MDHEN and CDR2 SYDVKM come from the germline V gene. The CDR3 sequence: CASSLKQGIPLDLTEAFF. CDR3 coding DNA: TGTGCCAGCAGTTTGAAACAGGGGATTCCCCTGGATCTAACTGAAGCTTTCTTT.

The V gene is TRBV28, the J gene TRBJ2-3, with D uncertain. The germline V gene has CDR1 MDHEN and CDR2 SYDVKM. The CDR3 sequence is 18 residues long. Deletions cut 7 bases from V and 1 base from J, with 24 bases between. DNA of the CDR3: TGTGCCAGCAAAATTTATGGGATCCCCCCGGAACGCACAGATACGCAGTATTTT. Its translation is CASKIYGIPPERTDTQYF.

In this sample, this clonotype turned up many times. The chain carries TRBV6-1 and TRBJ1-4; D may be TRBD1 (5 bases). From germline, CDR1 is MNHNS and CDR2 SASEGT. CDR3 length: 13 amino acids. Trimming cost V 8 bases and J 8 bases, with 15 bases left between them. The CDR3 protein is CASGEGPGEKLFF. The CDR3 DNA follows: TGTGCCAGCGGAGAGGGGCCGGGGGAAAAACTGTTTTTT.

This clonotype turned up a few times. The chain employs TRBV9 and TRBJ2-3; no clear D. Trimming pared 0 bases from V and 2 bases from J, leaving 13 bases between. CDR3 length equals 16 residues. Germline CDR1 is SGDLS and CDR2 is YYNGEE. The CDR3 DNA follows: TGTGCCAGCAGCGTAGCTTGGCGGACCATCACAGATACGCAGTATTTT. This codes for CASSVAWRTITDTQYF. The entire variable domain, with the rest obtained from reference TRBV9 and TRBJ2-3, is as follows: DSGVTQTPKHLITATGQRVTLRCSPRSGDLSVYWYQQSLDQGLQFLIQYYNGEERAKGNILERFSAQQFPDLHSELNLSSLELGDSALYFCASSVAWRTITDTQYFGPGTRLTVL.

In its sample, this clonotype was seen many times. The chain carries TRBV11-1 and TRBJ2-5; 7 bases are shared with TRBD2. Germline V lookup: CDR1 SGHAT, CDR2 FQDESV (reference sequence). V shed 3 bases and J 5 bases; nucleotides not matched to a gene: 3. This CDR3 region has 13 residues. The CDR3 region has the DNA TGTGCCAGCAGCTTGATGGGGGGGGAGACCCAGTACTTC. Translating it yields CASSLMGGETQYF.

This clonotype was seen a few times. The rearrangement uses TRBV19 and TRBJ1-1; unclear D gene. The CDR3 consists of 11 residues. Germline V CDR1 and CDR2: LNHDA, SQIVND (reference sequence). V lost 3 bases, J lost 6 bases, and 5 bases lay in between. The CDR3: CASSIGPEAFF. CDR3 nucleotide sequence: TGTGCCAGTAGTATCGGGCCTGAAGCTTTCTTT.

This clonotype was counted ten times or more. The chain has TRBV28 and TRBJ1-5, with D perhaps matching TRBD1 (5 bases). The CDR3 is 16 residues long. V was pared by 6 bases and J by 0 bases, with 15 bases between. CDR1 is MDHEN and CDR2 is SYDVKM in the germline V gene. CDR3 protein: CASRLGWGDSNQPQHF. The CDR3 nucleotides read TGTGCCAGCAGACTGGGGTGGGGGGATAGCAATCAGCCCCAGCATTTT.

As for this clonotype: A single base separates this from a much larger clone, so it may be a read error. The conserved final phenylalanine or tryptophan is absent from the CDR3, which likely points to a read error. V and J are TRBV6-1 and TRBJ1-2, with 8 bases lining up with TRBD1. V dropped 6 bases and J dropped 6; count of bases not matched to a gene: 6. This CDR3 has 13 residues. Germline V gene data show CDR1 as MNHNS and CDR2 as SASEGT. The CDR3 spells CASSSTGGHGYTS. The CDR3 region has the DNA TGTGCCAGCAGCTCCACAGGGGGTCATGGCTACACCTCC.

This clonotype was detected only a few times. The J gene is TRBJ2-6, the V gene TRBV19; D is possibly TRBD1 (5 bases). Germline loops: CDR1 LNHDA, CDR2 SQIVND (reference sequence). V was pared by 4 bases and J by 1 base, with 8 bases between. This CDR3 spans 15 amino acids. The chain's CDR3 is CASSNQGSGANVLTF. The CDR3 DNA reads TGTGCCAGTAGTAACCAGGGATCTGGGGCCAACGTCCTGACTTTC.

The chain uses TRBV6-1 and TRBJ1-2; no firm D call. V was pared by 7 bases and J by 4 bases, with 10 bases between. The CDR3 totals 12 residues. CDR1 is MNHNS, CDR2 SASEGT, per germline. The CDR3 DNA follows: TGTGCCAGCACCGACGTGGGCTATGGCTACACCTTC. Protein sequence: CASTDVGYGYTF.

The table lists this clonotype with many counts. The chain combines TRBV29-1 with TRBJ1-2, with D unresolved. The germline gives CDR1 SQVTM, CDR2 ANQGSEA. The CDR3 has 14 amino acids. The V end was cut by 3 bases, the J end by 2 bases, with 13 bases between. CDR3 sequence (DNA): TGCAGCGTTGAGGAGCCAGGCTCGAACTATGGCTACACCTTC. This sequence encodes CSVEEPGSNYGYTF.

Ten or more counts support this clonotype. The chain links TRBV7-2 to TRBJ2-7; D assignment may be TRBD1 or TRBD2 (6 bases each). The CDR3 totals 15 residues. CDR1 SGHTA and CDR2 FQGNSA come from the germline V gene. With 3 bases removed from V and 4 bases from J, the gap between germline ends came to 16 bases. For the CDR3, the DNA is TGTGCCAGCAGCTTCCCCGGGGGCTTTGGTTACGAGCAGTACTTC. Its translation is CASSFPGGFGYEQYF.

This clonotype was counted a few times. The rearrangement links TRBV24-1 to TRBJ2-2; D is uncertain. CDR3 length: 20 residues. The V end lost 3 bases, the J end lost 4 bases, and 26 bases lay between the germline ends. Germline CDR1 reads KGHDR; CDR2 reads SFDVKD. The CDR3 here is CATSDIQRLGKVWVTGELFF. The CDR3 nucleotides are TGTGCCACCAGTGATATACAGCGCCTAGGAAAGGTTTGGGTCACCGGGGAGCTGTTTTTT.

This clonotype was seen many times. The rearrangement uses TRBV19 and TRBJ2-7; D might be TRBD1 (6 bases). This CDR3 is built from 16 residues. Trimming removed 9 bases at V and 2 bases at J, with 23 bases between. Germline lookup yields CDR1 LNHDA and CDR2 SQIVND (reference sequence). This CDR3 is CASHCLRTEDAYEQYF. The CDR3 nucleotides are TGTGCCAGCCACTGCCTACGGACAGAAGACGCCTACGAGCAGTACTTC.

The table lists this clonotype with a few counts. This chain uses TRBV9 with TRBJ2-7; TRBD1 matches at 10 bases. V lost 0 bases, J lost 5 bases, and 8 bases stayed unmatched. The germline V gene has CDR1 SGDLS and CDR2 YYNGEE. The CDR3 is 16 residues long. The CDR3: CASSVDGQGGIDEQYF. The CDR3 nucleotides are TGTGCCAGCAGCGTAGATGGACAGGGGGGAATCGACGAGCAGTACTTC. The full variable domain, rest sourced from reference TRBV9 and TRBJ2-7, is DSGVTQTPKHLITATGQRVTLRCSPRSGDLSVYWYQQSLDQGLQFLIQYYNGEERAKGNILERFSAQQFPDLHSELNLSSLELGDSALYFCASSVDGQGGIDEQYFGPGTRLTVT.